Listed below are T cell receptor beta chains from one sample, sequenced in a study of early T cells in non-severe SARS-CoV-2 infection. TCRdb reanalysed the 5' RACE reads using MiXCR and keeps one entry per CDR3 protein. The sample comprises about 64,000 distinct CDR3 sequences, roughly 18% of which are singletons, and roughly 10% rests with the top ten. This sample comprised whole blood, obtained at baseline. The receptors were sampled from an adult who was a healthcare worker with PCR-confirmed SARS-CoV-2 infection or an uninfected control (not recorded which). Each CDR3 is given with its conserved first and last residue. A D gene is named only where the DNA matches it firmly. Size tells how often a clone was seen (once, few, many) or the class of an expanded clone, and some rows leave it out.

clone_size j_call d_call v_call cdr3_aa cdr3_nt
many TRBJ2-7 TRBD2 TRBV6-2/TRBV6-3 CASSYGIAGSYEQYF TGTGCCAGCAGTTACGGGATAGCGGGCTCCTACGAGCAGTACTTC
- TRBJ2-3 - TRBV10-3 CAISREFTDTQYF TGTGCCATCTCTCGGGAATTCACAGATACGCAGTATTTT
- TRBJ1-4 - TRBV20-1 CSAPIGTLNEKLFF TGCAGTGCCCCAATCGGGACCTTAAATGAAAAACTGTTTTTT
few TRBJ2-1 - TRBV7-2 CASSSFREEQFF TGTGCCAGCAGCTCCTTTCGGGAAGAGCAGTTCTTC
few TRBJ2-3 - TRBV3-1 CASSQSSGYTDTQYF TGTGCCAGCAGCCAATCAAGCGGGTACACAGATACGCAGTATTTT
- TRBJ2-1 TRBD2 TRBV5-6 CASSSGLQRHNEQFF TGTGCCAGCAGCTCGGGACTACAACGGCACAATGAGCAGTTCTTC
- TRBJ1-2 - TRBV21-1 CASSTVFLHYGYTF TGTGCCAGCAGCACAGTATTTTTGCACTATGGCTACACCTTC
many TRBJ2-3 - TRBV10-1 CASSSLGRTLTDTQYF TGCGCCAGCAGCTCTCTTGGACGGACTCTCACAGATACGCAGTATTTT
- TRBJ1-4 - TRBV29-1 CSVYRSPNEKLFF TGCAGCGTTTACCGGAGTCCGAATGAAAAACTGTTTTTT
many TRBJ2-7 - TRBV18 CASSPPVGSPYEQYF TGTGCCAGCTCACCACCGGTGGGGTCTCCCTACGAGCAGTACTTC
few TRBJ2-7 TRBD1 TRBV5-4 CASSPGQGFVEQYF TGTGCCAGCAGTCCCGGACAGGGATTCGTTGAGCAGTACTTC
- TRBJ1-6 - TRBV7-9 CASSKNEINSPLHF TGTGCCAGCAGTAAAAATGAGATTAATTCACCCCTCCACTTT
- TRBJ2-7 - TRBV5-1 CASSLERPYPYEQYF TGCGCCAGCAGCTTGGAAAGGCCCTACCCCTACGAGCAGTACTTC
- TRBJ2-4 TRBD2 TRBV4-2 CASSYTPSGKNIQYF TGTGCCAGCAGCTATACGCCTAGCGGAAAAAACATTCAGTACTTC
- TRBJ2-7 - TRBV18 CASSRRPGEHEQYF TGTGCCAGCTCACGCCGGCCAGGGGAACACGAGCAGTACTTC
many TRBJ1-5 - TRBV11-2 CASSLDWQGSNQPQHF TGTGCCAGCAGCTTAGATTGGCAGGGGAGCAATCAGCCCCAGCATTTT
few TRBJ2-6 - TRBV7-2 CASSLEGPFLALTF TGTGCCAGCAGCTTAGAGGGACCTTTTTTGGCCCTGACTTTC
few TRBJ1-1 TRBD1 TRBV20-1 CSVNRGNTEAFF TGCAGTGTTAACAGGGGGAACACTGAAGCTTTCTTT
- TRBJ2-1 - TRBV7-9 CASSLFPGLHRTNEQFF TGTGCCAGCAGCTTATTCCCGGGACTCCACAGGACCAATGAGCAGTTCTTC
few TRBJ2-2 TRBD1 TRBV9 CASSTGQGPNTGELFF TGTGCCAGCAGCACCGGACAGGGACCGAACACCGGGGAGCTGTTTTTT
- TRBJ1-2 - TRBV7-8 CASSFYDSNYGYTF TGTGCCAGCAGCTTTTACGACAGTAACTATGGCTACACCTTC
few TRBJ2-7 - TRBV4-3 CASSSTVDYEQYF TGCGCCAGCAGCTCGACGGTCGACTACGAGCAGTACTTC
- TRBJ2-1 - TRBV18 CASSPPSRPNNEQFF TGTGCCAGCTCACCACCAAGTAGGCCCAACAATGAGCAGTTCTTC
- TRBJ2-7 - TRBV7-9 CASSLGPLWGYEQYF TGTGCCAGCAGCTTGGGCCCCTTGTGGGGTTACGAGCAGTACTTC
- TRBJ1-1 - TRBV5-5 CASSLDLPRGTEAFF TGTGCCAGCAGCTTAGATTTGCCCCGGGGCACTGAAGCTTTCTTT
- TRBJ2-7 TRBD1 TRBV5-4 CASSCRDRERGCEQYF TGTGCCAGCAGCTGCCGGGACAGGGAGCGGGGCTGCGAGCAGTACTTC
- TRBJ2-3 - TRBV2 CASTLGGYTDTQYF TGTGCCAGCACTCTCGGGGGTTACACAGATACGCAGTATTTT
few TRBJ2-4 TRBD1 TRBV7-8 CASSSRTGFGIQYF TGTGCCAGCAGCTCCCGGACAGGGTTTGGCATTCAGTACTTC
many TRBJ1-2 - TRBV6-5 CASSYSPAYGYTF TGTGCCAGCAGTTACTCCCCGGCCTATGGCTACACCTTC
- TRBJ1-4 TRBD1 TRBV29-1 CSVVGTANEKLFF TGCAGCGTGGTCGGGACAGCGAATGAAAAACTGTTTTTT
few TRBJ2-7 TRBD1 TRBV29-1 CSVEPGQGYEQYF TGCAGCGTTGAACCGGGACAGGGGTACGAGCAGTACTTC